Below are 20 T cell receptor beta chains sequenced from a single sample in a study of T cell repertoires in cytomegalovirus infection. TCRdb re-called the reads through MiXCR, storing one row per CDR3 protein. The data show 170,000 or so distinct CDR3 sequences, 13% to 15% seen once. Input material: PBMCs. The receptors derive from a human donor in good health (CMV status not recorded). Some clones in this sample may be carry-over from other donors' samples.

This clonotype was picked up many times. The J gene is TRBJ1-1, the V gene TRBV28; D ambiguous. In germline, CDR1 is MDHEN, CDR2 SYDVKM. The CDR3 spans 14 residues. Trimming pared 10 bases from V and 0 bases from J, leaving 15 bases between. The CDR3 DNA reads TGTGCCACTGTTTGGGCGGCCATGAACACTGAAGCTTTCTTT. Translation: CATVWAAMNTEAFF.

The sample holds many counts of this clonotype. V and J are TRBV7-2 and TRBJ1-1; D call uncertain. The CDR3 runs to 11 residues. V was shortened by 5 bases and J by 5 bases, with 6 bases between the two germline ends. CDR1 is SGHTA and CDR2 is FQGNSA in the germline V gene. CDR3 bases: TGTGCCAGCAGCCCCCGAACTGAAGCTTTCTTT. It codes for CASSPRTEAFF.

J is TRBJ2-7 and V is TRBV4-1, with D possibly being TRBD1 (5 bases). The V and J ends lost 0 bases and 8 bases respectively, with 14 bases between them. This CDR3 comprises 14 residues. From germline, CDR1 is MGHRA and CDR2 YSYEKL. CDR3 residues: CASSQDPREGKQYF. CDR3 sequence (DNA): TGCGCCAGCAGCCAAGATCCCAGGGAAGGAAAGCAGTACTTC.

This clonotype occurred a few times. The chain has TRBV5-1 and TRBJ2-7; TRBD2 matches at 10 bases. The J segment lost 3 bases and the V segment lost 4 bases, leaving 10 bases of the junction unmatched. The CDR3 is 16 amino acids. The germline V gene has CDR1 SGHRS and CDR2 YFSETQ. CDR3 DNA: TGCGCCAGCAGCAACCTTAAGCGGGAGGGCCTCTACGAGCAGTACTTC. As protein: CASSNLKREGLYEQYF.

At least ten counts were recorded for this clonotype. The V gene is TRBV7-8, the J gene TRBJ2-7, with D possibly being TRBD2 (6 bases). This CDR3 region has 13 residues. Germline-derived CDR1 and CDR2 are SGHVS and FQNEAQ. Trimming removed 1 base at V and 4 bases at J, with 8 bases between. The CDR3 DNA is TGTGCCAGCAGCTTAGGGGCGGGATACGAGCAGTACTTC. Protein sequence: CASSLGAGYEQYF.

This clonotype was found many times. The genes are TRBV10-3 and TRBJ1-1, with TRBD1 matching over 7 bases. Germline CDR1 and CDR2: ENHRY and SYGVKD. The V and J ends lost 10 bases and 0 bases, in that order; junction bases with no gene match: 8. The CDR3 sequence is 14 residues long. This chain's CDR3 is CATFRDSMNTEAFF. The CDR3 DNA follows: TGTGCCACATTCCGGGACAGCATGAACACTGAAGCTTTCTTT.

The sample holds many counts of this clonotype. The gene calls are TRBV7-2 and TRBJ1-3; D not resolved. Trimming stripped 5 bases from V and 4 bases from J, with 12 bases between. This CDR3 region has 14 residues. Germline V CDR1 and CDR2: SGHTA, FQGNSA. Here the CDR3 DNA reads TGTGCCAGCAGCGGGGATCGAGCGGGAAACACCATATATTTT. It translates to CASSGDRAGNTIYF.

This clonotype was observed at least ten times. The CDR3 region has the DNA TGTGCCAGCAGCTTGATTCCCCTTCAGGCTAACTATGGCTACACCTTC. This gives the protein CASSLIPLQANYGYTF. V gene TRBV5-5 combines with J gene TRBJ1-2; D call uncertain. Between the trimmed V and J ends, which lost 1 base and 0 bases, there was a span of 13 bases. The length of the CDR3 is 16 residues. Germline CDR1 is SGHKS and CDR2 is YYEKEE (reference sequence).

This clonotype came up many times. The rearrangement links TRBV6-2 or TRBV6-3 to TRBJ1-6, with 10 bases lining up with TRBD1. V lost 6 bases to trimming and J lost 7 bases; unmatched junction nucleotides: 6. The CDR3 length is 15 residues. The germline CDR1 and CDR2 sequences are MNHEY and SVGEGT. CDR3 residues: CASRRGQGDNSPLHF. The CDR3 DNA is TGTGCCAGCAGACGCGGACAGGGGGACAATTCACCCCTCCACTTT.

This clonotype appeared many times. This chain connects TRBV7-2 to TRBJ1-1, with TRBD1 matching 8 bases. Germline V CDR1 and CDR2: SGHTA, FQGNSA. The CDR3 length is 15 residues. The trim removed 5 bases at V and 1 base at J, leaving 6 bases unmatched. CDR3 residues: CASSPDRGWNTEAFF. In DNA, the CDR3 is TGTGCCAGCAGCCCCGACAGGGGTTGGAACACTGAAGCTTTCTTT.

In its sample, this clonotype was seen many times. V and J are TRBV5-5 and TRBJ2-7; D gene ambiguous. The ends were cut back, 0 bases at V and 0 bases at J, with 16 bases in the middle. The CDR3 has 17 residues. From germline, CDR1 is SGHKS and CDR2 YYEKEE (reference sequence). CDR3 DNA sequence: TGTGCCAGCAGCTTGGTCGAAGGACCCACGAGCTCCTACGAGCAGTACTTC. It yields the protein CASSLVEGPTSSYEQYF. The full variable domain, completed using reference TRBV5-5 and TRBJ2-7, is DAGVTQSPTHLIKTRGQQVTLRCSPISGHKSVSWYQQVLGQGPQFIFQYYEKEERGRGNFPDRFSARQFPNYSSELNVNALLLGDSALYLCASSLVEGPTSSYEQYFGPGTRLTVT.

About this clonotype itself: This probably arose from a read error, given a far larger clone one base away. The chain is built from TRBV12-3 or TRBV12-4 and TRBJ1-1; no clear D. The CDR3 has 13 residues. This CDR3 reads CASSLGENTGAFF. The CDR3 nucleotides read TGTGCCAGCAGTTTAGGGGAGAACACTGGAGCTTTCTTT.

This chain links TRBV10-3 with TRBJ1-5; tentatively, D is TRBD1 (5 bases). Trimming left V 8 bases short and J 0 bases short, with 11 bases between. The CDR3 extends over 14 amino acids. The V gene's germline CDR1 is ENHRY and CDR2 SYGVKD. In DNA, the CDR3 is TGTGCCATCGGGGGACGGGATAGCAATCAGCCCCAGCATTTT. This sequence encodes CAIGGRDSNQPQHF.

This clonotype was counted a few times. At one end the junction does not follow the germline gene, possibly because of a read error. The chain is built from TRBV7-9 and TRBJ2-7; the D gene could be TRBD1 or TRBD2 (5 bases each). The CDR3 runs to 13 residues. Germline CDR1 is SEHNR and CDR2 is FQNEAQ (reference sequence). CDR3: CASSLKGPVPGWF. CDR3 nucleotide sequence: TGTGCCAGCAGCTTAAAGGGACCGGTCCCAGGATGGTTC.

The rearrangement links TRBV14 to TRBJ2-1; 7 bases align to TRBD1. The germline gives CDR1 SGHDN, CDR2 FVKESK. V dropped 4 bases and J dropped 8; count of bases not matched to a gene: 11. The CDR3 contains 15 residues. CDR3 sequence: CASSRRTGLGDEQFF. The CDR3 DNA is TGTGCCAGCAGCCGCCGGACAGGCTTAGGCGATGAGCAGTTCTTC.

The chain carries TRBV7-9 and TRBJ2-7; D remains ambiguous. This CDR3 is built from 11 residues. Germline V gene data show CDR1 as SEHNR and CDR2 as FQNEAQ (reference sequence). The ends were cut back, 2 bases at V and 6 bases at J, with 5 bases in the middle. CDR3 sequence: CASSLKGEQYF. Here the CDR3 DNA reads TGTGCCAGCAGCTTAAAGGGCGAGCAGTACTTC.

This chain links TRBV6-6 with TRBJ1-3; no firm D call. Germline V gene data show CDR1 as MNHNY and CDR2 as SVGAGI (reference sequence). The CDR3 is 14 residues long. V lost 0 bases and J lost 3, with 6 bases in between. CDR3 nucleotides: TGTGCCAGCAGTTACTCGGAGGGTGGAAACACCATATATTTT. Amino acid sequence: CASSYSEGGNTIYF.

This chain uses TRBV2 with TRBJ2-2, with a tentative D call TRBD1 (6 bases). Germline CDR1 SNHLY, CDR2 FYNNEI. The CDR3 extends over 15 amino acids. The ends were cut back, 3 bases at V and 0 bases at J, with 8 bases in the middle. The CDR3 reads CASSEDSTNTGELFF. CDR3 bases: TGTGCCAGCAGTGAGGACAGTACGAACACCGGGGAGCTGTTTTTT.

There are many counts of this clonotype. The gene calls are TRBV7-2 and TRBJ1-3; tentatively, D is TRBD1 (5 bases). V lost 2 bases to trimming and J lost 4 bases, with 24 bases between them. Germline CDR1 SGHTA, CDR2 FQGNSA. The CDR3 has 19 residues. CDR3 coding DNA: TGTGCCAGCAGCTTATATCTCGGGCCAGGGACCGTTTCCGGAAACACCATATATTTT. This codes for CASSLYLGPGTVSGNTIYF.

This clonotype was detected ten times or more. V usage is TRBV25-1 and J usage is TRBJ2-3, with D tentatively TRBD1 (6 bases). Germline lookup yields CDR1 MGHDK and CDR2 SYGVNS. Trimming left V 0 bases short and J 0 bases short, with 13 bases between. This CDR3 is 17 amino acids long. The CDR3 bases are TGTGCCAGCAGTGAATACGGCAGGGGACAAAGCACAGATACGCAGTATTTT. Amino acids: CASSEYGRGQSTDTQYF.